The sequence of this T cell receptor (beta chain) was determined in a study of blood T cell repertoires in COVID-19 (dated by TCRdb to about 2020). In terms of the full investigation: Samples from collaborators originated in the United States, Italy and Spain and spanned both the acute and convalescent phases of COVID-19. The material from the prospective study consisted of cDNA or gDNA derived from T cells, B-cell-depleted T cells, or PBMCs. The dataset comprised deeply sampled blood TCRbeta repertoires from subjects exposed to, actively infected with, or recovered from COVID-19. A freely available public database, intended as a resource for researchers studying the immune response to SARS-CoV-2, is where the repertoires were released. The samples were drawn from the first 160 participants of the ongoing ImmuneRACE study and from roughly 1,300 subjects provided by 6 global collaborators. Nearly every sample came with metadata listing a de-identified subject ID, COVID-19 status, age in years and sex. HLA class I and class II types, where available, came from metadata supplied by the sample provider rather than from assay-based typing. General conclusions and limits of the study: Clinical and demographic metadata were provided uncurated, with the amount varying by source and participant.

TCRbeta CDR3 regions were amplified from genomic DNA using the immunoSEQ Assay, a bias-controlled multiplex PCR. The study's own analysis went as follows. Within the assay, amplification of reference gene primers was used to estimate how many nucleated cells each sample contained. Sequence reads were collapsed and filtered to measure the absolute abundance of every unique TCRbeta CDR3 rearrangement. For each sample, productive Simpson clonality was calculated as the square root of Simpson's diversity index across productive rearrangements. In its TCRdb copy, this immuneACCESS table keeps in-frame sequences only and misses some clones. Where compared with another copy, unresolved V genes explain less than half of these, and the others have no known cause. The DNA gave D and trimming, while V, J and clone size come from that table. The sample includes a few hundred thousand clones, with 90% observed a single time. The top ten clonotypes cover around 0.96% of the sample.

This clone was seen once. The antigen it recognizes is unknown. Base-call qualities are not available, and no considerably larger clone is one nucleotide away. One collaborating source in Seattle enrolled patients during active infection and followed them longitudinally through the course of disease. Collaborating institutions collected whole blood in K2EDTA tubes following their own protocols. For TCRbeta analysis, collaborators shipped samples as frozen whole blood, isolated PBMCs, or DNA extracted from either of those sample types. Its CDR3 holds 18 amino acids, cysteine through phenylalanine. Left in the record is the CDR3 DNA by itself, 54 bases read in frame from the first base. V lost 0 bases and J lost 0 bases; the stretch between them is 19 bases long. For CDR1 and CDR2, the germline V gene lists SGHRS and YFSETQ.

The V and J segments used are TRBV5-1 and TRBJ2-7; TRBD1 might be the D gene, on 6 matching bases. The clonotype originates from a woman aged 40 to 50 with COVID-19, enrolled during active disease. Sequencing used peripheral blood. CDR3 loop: CASSLGASTGISSYEQYF. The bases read TGCGCCAGCAGCTTGGGCGCTTCGACAGGAATAAGCTCCTACGAGCAGTACTTC. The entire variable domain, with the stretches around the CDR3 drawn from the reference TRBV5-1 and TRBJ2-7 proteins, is KAGVTQTPRYLIKTRGQQVTLSCSPISGHRSVSWYQQTPGQGLQFLFEYFSETQRNKGNFPGRFSGRQFSNSRSEMNVSTLELGDSALYLCASSLGASTGISSYEQYFGPGTRLTVT.